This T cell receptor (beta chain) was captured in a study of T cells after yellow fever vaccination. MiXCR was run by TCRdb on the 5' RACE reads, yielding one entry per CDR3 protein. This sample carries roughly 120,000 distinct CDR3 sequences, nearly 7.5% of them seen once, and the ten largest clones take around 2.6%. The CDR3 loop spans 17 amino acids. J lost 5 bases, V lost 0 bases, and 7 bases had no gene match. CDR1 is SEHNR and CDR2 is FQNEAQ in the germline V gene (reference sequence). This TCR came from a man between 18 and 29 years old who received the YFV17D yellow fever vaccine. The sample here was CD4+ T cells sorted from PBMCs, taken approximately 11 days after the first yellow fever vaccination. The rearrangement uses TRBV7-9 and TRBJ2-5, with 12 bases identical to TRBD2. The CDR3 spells CASSLAPVTSGGETQYF. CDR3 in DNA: TGTGCCAGCAGCTTAGCGCCAGTGACTAGCGGGGGCGAGACCCAGTACTTC.